These 6 T cell receptor beta chains were all obtained from the same sample, sequenced in a study of blood T cell repertoires in COVID-19. Generated by immunoSEQ multiplex PCR, the TCRdb table keeps only in-frame clones and is missing some. The top ten hold about 3% of the sample, which has approximately 250,000 clones, roughly 90% seen once. The sample taken for sequencing was PBMCs or T cells enriched from blood (not recorded which). All receptors derive from a man in his forties who had been exposed to COVID-19.

The chain links TRBV18 to TRBJ2-2; D might be TRBD1 (5 bases). This CDR3 comprises 16 residues. From germline, CDR1 is KGHSH and CDR2 LQKENI. V was cut by 2 bases and J by 2 bases, with 12 bases left in between. The CDR3 sequence: CASSPRTGDNTGELFF. The CDR3 DNA sequence: TGTGCCAGCTCACCAAGAACAGGAGATAACACCGGGGAGCTGTTTTTT.

The chain carries TRBV7-9 and TRBJ1-4; 8 bases agree with TRBD1. V dropped 4 bases and J dropped 7; count of bases not matched to a gene: 5. The CDR3 totals 14 residues. Germline assignment: CDR1 SEHNR and CDR2 FQNEAQ (reference sequence). CDR3 protein: CASSWDRSREKLFF. CDR3 DNA sequence: TGTGCCAGCAGCTGGGACAGGTCGCGTGAAAAACTGTTTTTT.

The V gene is TRBV3-1 (or the pseudogene TRBV3-2), the J gene TRBJ2-1; TRBD2 matches 13 bases. This CDR3 region has 15 residues. The ends lost 1 base at V and 8 bases at J; junction bases unmatched: 2. The V gene's germline CDR1 is LGHDT and CDR2 YNNKEL (reference sequence). The CDR3 sequence: CASSQGTSGSDEQFF. The CDR3 DNA reads TGTGCCAGCAGCCAAGGGACTAGCGGGAGCGATGAGCAGTTCTTC.

The chain combines TRBV4-1 with TRBJ2-1, with a tentative D call TRBD2 (5 bases). The CDR3 covers 13 residues. The V end was cut by 5 bases, the J end by 9 bases, with 14 bases between. Germline assignment: CDR1 MGHRA and CDR2 YSYEKL. CDR3 sequence (DNA): TGCGCCAGCAGCGGAGGTAGCGTCAGTGAGCAGTTCTTC. As protein: CASSGGSVSEQFF.

In its sample, this clone was seen once. V gene TRBV27 combines with J gene TRBJ2-1; 7 bases are shared with TRBD2. This CDR3 is 13 amino acids long. V lost 7 bases, J lost 2 bases, and 2 bases stayed unmatched. Germline V gene sequence: CDR1 MNHEY, CDR2 SMNVEV (reference sequence). The CDR3 DNA follows: TGTGCCAGCAAGGGAGGGACCTACAATGAGCAGTTCTTC. Residues: CASKGGTYNEQFF.

The genes are TRBV7-9 and TRBJ2-1; 9 bases align to TRBD2. This CDR3 is built from 15 residues. V lost 7 bases to trimming and J lost 8 bases; unmatched junction nucleotides: 12. Germline CDR1 reads SEHNR; CDR2 reads FQNEAQ (reference sequence). The CDR3 loop is CASISRWTSEDEQFF. The CDR3 DNA reads TGTGCCAGCATCTCACGCTGGACTAGCGAGGATGAGCAGTTCTTC.